Each of the 10 T cell receptor beta chains below was sequenced from the same sample in a study of cytomegalovirus exposure and HLA in healthy donors. Profiled with immunoSEQ multiplex PCR; TCRdb holds only in-frame clones, not every one. The table lists under 200,000 clones, about 90% of them singletons. The sequencing input was PBMCs. All receptors come from a woman under 30 in good health and CMV-seropositive.

The chain is built from TRBV19 and TRBJ1-2; a weak D match, TRBD1 (5 bases). Trimming shortened V by 7 bases and J by 5 bases, and 17 bases separated the two germline ends. There are 14 residues in the CDR3. Per the germline V gene, CDR1 is LNHDA and CDR2 is SQIVND (reference sequence). CDR3 sequence: CASTRLSGGYGYTF. As DNA, the CDR3 is TGTGCCAGTACCCGCCTCTCGGGGGGGTATGGCTACACCTTC.

V usage is TRBV19 and J usage is TRBJ1-6, with D tentatively TRBD1 (5 bases). Trimming took off 5 bases at V and 9 bases at J, with 8 bases between the two ends. Germline loops: CDR1 LNHDA, CDR2 SQIVND (reference sequence). There are 12 residues in the CDR3. The chain's CDR3 is CASSPGGSPLHF. The CDR3 nucleotides are TGTGCCAGTAGTCCGGGGGGTTCACCCCTCCACTTT.

The chain links TRBV6-1 to TRBJ1-1; the D is unclear. The CDR3 runs to 19 residues. V was cut by 4 bases and J by 0 bases, with 24 bases left in between. The germline gives CDR1 MNHNS, CDR2 SASEGT. CDR3 amino acids: CASSVPWARGIWLNTEAFF. CDR3 nucleotides: TGTGCCAGCAGTGTCCCGTGGGCTCGCGGGATCTGGTTGAACACTGAAGCTTTCTTT.

The table lists this clone with a count of one. V gene TRBV2 combines with J gene TRBJ2-3; 9 nucleotides agree with TRBD2. Germline trimming cut 4 bases from V and 1 base from J; bases unmatched to any gene: 3. The CDR3 loop spans 15 amino acids. Per germline, CDR1 SNHLY and CDR2 FYNNEI. In nucleotides, the CDR3 is TGTGCCAGCAGTGTTAGCGGGAGTCGCACAGATACGCAGTATTTT. This gives the protein CASSVSGSRTDTQYF.

The chain has TRBV27 and TRBJ1-4, with a possible D match to TRBD1 (5 bases). V was trimmed by 4 bases and J by 6 bases, leaving 15 bases between them. Germline V gives CDR1 MNHEY, CDR2 SMNVEV (reference sequence). The CDR3 extends over 15 amino acids. CDR3 DNA: TGTGCCAGCAGTTCCGGGGGGACCCATTATGAAAAACTGTTTTTT. It translates to CASSSGGTHYEKLFF.

The chain links TRBV6-4 to TRBJ1-2; D possibly corresponds to TRBD1 (6 bases). Germline V gene sequence: CDR1 MRHNA, CDR2 SNTAGT. Trimming took 3 bases from V and 7 from J, leaving 18 bases between them. There are 15 residues in the CDR3. CDR3 in amino acids: CASSETGHSVGGYTF. In DNA form, the CDR3 reads TGTGCCAGCAGTGAGACGGGACATTCGGTGGGTGGCTACACCTTC.

The chain recombines TRBV19 with TRBJ1-6; 7 positions match TRBD1. V trimming: 0 bases; J trimming: 9 bases; junction bases outside the gene matches: 2. The CDR3 has 14 residues. Germline assignment: CDR1 LNHDA and CDR2 SQIVND (reference sequence). CDR3 in amino acids: CASSIEQGTSPLHF. The CDR3 bases are TGTGCCAGTAGTATAGAACAGGGGACTTCACCCCTCCACTTT.

The gene calls are TRBV27 and TRBJ2-7, with TRBD1 matching over 8 bases. V lost 0 bases to trimming and J lost 4 bases; unmatched junction nucleotides: 8. Germline V gene data show CDR1 as MNHEY and CDR2 as SMNVEV (reference sequence). This CDR3 is 16 amino acids long. The CDR3 reads CASSLSEGQGAYEQYF. The CDR3 nucleotides are TGTGCCAGCAGTTTATCGGAGGGGCAGGGGGCATACGAGCAGTACTTC.

J is TRBJ2-7 and V is TRBV5-4, with D possibly being TRBD2 (6 bases). The CDR3 loop spans 13 amino acids. From germline, CDR1 is SGHNT and CDR2 YYREEE (reference sequence). The V end was cut by 4 bases, the J end by 4 bases, with 12 bases between. The CDR3: CASSAGSRYEQYF. Written as DNA, the CDR3 is TGTGCCAGCAGCGCCGGGAGTAGGTACGAGCAGTACTTC.

The V gene is TRBV19, the J gene TRBJ2-3; 9 nucleotides line up with TRBD2. V was clipped by 7 bases and J by 6 bases; unmatched bases: 11. This CDR3 region has 15 residues. Germline V gene sequence: CDR1 LNHDA, CDR2 SQIVND (reference sequence). The CDR3 DNA reads TGTGCCAGTACCCGGGGTAGCGGGAGCGGGGATACGCAGTATTTT. It is translated as CASTRGSGSGDTQYF.